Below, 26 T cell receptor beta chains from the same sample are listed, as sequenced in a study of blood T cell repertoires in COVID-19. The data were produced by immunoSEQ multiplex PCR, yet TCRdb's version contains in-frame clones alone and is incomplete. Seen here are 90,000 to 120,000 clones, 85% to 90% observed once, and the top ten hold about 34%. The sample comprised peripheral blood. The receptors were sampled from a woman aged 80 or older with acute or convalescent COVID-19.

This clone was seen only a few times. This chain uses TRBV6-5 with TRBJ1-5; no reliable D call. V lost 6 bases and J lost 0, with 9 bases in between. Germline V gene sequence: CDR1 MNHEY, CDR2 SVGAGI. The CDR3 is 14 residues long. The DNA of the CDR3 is TGTGCCAGCAGGTTCAGTTATAGCAATCAGCCCCAGCATTTT. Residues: CASRFSYSNQPQHF.

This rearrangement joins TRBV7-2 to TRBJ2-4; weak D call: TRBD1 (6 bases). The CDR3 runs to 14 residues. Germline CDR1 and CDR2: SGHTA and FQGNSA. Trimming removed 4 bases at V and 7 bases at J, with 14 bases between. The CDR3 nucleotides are TGTGCCAGCAGCTCCACCAGGGGCCCCAACATTCAGTACTTC. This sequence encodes CASSSTRGPNIQYF.

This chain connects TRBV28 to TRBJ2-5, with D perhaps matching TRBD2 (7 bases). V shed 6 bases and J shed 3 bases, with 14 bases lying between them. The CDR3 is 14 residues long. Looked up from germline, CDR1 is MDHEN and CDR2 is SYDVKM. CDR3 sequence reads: CASSFGGGEETQYF. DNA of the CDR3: TGTGCCAGCAGCTTTGGGGGGGGCGAAGAGACCCAGTACTTC.

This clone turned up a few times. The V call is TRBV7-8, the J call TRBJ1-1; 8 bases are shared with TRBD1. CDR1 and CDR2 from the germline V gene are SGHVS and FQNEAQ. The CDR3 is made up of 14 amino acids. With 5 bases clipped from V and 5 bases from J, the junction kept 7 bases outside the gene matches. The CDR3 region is CASSPGTGRTEAFF. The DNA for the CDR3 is TGTGCCAGCAGCCCCGGGACAGGAAGGACTGAAGCTTTCTTT.

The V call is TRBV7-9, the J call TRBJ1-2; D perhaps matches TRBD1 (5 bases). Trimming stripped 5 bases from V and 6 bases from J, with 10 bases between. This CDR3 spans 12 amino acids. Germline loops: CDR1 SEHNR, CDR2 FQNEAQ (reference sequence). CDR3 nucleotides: TGTGCCAGCAGCCTCAGGGCGGATGGCTACACCTTC. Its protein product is CASSLRADGYTF.

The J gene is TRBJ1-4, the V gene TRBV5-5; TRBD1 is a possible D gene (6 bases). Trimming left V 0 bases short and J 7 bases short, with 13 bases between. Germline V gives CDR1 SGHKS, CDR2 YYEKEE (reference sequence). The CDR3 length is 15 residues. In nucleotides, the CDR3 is TGTGCCAGCAGCTTGGGGGGCAGGGGCGGTGAAAAACTGTTTTTT. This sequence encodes CASSLGGRGGEKLFF.

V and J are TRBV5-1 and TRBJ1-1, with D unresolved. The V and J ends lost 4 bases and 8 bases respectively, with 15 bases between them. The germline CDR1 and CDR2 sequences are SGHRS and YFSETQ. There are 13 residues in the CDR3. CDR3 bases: TGCGCCAGCAGCGTGAGGGTGGGGTTGGAAGCTTTCTTT. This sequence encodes CASSVRVGLEAFF.

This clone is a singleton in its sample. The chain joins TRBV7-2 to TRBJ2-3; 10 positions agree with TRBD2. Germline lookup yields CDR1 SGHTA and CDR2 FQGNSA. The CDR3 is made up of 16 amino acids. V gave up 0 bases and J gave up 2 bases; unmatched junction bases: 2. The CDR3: CASSLAAGGNTDTQYF. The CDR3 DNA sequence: TGTGCCAGCAGCTTAGCAGCGGGGGGGAACACAGATACGCAGTATTTT.

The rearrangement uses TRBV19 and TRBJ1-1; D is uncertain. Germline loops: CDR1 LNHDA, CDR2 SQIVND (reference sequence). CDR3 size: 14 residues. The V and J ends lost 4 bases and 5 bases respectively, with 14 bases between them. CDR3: CASSTQAGVTEAFF. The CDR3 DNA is TGTGCCAGTAGTACCCAAGCCGGGGTGACTGAAGCTTTCTTT.

The DNA of the CDR3 is TGTGCCAGCGCCTACGCGGGGTCTAACTATGGCTACACCTTC. This gives the protein CASAYAGSNYGYTF. The chain recombines TRBV7-8 with TRBJ1-2; no clear D gene. Per the germline V gene, CDR1 is SGHVS and CDR2 is FQNEAQ. This CDR3 has 14 residues. The germline V and J ends were trimmed by 8 bases and 0 bases, with 13 bases remaining between them.

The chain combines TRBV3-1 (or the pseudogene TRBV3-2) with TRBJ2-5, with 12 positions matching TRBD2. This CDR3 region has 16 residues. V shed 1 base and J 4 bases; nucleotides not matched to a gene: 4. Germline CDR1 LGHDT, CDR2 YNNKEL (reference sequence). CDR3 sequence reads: CASSQGLAGGRETQYF. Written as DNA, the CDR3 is TGTGCCAGCAGCCAAGGTCTAGCGGGGGGGCGAGAGACCCAGTACTTC.

The CDR3 sequence is CASSVTGATTEAFF. Written as DNA, the CDR3 is TGTGCCAGCAGCGTGACAGGGGCGACCACTGAAGCTTTCTTT. The V call is TRBV5-6, the J call TRBJ1-1, with 8 positions matching TRBD1. Trimming cost V 4 bases and J 4 bases; bases outside gene matches: 6. The germline gives CDR1 SGHDT, CDR2 YYEEEE. This CDR3 has 14 residues.

The CDR3 region is CASSLGTLNTGELFF. The CDR3 region has the DNA TGTGCCAGCAGCTTAGGGACATTGAACACCGGGGAGCTGTTTTTT. The genes are TRBV7-2 and TRBJ2-2; the D gene is possibly TRBD1 (5 bases). Per the germline V gene, CDR1 is SGHTA and CDR2 is FQGNSA. The CDR3 loop spans 15 amino acids. The germline V and J ends were trimmed by 1 base and 1 base, with 7 bases remaining between them.

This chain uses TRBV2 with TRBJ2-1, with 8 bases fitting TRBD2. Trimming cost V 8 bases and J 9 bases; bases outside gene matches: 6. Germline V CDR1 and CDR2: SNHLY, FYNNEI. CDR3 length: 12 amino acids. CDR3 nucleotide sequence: TGTGCCAGCGAAGGACTAGCTCCTGAGCAGTTCTTC. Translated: CASEGLAPEQFF.

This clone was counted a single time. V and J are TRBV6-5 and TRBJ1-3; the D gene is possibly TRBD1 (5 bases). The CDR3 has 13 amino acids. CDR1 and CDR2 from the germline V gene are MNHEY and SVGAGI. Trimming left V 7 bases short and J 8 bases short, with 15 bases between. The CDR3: CASTPAGGDTIYF. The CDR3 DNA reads TGTGCCAGCACCCCGGCGGGGGGGGACACCATATATTTT.

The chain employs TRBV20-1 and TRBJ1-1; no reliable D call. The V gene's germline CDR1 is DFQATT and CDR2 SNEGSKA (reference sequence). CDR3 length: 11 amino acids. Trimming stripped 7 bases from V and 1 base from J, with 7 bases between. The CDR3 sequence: CSVATNTEAFF. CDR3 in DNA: TGCAGTGTGGCCACGAACACTGAAGCTTTCTTT.

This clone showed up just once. The DNA of the CDR3 is TGTGCCAGCAGGACCCTGGGACAGCGGAACACTGAAGCTTTCTTT. The encoded protein is CASRTLGQRNTEAFF. This chain connects TRBV2 to TRBJ1-1; 7 nucleotides agree with TRBD1. The germline CDR1 and CDR2 sequences are SNHLY and FYNNEI. V dropped 6 bases and J dropped 1; count of bases not matched to a gene: 8. CDR3 length: 15 residues. Full variable domain (missing parts from reference TRBV2 and TRBJ1-1): EPEVTQTPSHQVTQMGQEVILRCVPISNHLYFYWYRQILGQKVEFLVSFYNNEISEKSEIFDDQFSVERPDGSNFTLKIRSTKLEDSAMYFCASRTLGQRNTEAFFGQGTRLTVV.

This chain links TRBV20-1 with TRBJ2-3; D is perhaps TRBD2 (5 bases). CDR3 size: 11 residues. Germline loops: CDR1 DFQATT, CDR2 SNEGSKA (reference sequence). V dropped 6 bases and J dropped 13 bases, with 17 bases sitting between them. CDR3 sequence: CSAQPRELEYF. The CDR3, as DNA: TGCAGTGCGCAGCCGAGGGAACTAGAGTATTTT.

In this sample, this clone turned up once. CDR3 amino acids: CASSSRGPHLYNEQFF. The CDR3 coding sequence is TGCGCCAGCAGTAGTAGGGGGCCACACCTCTACAATGAGCAGTTCTTC. The chain employs TRBV10-2 and TRBJ2-1; TRBD1 agrees at 7 bases. With V trimmed by 5 bases and J by 3 bases, 10 bases remained unmatched. This CDR3 has 16 residues. CDR1 is WSHSY and CDR2 is SAAADI in the germline V gene.

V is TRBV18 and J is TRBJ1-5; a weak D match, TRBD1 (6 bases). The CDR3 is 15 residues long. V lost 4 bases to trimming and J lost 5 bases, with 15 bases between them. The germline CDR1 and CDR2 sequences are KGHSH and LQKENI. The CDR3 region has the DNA TGTGCCAGCTCACGCTGGTCGGGGGGCGATCAGCCCCAGCATTTT. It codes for CASSRWSGGDQPQHF.

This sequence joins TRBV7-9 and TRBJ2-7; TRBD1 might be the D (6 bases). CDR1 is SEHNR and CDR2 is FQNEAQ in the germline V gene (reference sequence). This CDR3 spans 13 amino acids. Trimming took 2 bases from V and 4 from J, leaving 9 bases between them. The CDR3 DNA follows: TGTGCCAGCAGCTTAAACAGGGTGTACGAGCAGTACTTC. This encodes CASSLNRVYEQYF. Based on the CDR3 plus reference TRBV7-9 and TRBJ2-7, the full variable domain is DTGVSQNPRHKITKRGQNVTFRCDPISEHNRLYWYRQTLGQGPEFLTYFQNEAQLEKSRLLSDRFSAERPKGSFSTLEIQRTEQGDSAMYLCASSLNRVYEQYFGPGTRLTVT.

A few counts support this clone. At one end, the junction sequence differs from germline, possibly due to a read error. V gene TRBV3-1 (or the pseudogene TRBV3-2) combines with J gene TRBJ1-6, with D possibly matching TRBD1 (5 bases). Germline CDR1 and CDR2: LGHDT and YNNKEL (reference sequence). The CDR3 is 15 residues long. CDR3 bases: TGTGCCAGCACCCAAGCGGGGGTGGGAAATTCACCCCTCCACTTT. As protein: CASTQAGVGNSPLHF.

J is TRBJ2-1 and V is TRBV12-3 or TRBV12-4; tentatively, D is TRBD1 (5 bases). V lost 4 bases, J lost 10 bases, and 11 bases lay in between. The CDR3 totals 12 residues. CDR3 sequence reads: CASSYRFWEQFF. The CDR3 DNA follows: TGTGCCAGCAGTTACAGGTTCTGGGAGCAGTTCTTC.

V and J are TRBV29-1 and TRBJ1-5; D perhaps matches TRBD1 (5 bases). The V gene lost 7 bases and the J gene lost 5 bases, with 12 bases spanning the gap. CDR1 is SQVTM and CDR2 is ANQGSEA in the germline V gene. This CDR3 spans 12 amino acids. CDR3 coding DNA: TGCAGCGCCCGGGACTGGGATCAGCCCCAGCATTTT. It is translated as CSARDWDQPQHF.

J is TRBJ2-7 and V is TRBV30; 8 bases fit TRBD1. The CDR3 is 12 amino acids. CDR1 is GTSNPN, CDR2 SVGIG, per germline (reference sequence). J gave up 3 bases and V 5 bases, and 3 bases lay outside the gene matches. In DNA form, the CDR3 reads TGTGCCTGGCAGGGGGCGGTCTACGAGCAGTACTTC. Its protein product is CAWQGAVYEQYF.

CDR3 region: CAWSRDRFNEKLFF. DNA of the CDR3: TGTGCCTGGAGTCGGGACAGGTTTAATGAAAAACTGTTTTTT. This rearrangement joins TRBV30 to TRBJ1-4; the match to TRBD1 covers 8 bases. Germline V CDR1 and CDR2: GTSNPN, SVGIG (reference sequence). J was trimmed by 4 bases and V by 2 bases; bases with no gene match: 3. CDR3 length: 14 amino acids.